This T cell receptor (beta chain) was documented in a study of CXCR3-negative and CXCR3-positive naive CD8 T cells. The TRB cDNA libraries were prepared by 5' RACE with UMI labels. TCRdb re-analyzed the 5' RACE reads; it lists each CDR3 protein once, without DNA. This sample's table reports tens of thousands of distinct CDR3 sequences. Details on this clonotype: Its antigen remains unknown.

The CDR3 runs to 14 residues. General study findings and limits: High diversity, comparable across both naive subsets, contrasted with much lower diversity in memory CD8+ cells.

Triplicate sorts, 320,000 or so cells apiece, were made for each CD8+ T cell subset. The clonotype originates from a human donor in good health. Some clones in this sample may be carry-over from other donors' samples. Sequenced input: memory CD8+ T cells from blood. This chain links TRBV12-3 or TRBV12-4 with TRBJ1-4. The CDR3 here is CASSLTATNEKLFF.